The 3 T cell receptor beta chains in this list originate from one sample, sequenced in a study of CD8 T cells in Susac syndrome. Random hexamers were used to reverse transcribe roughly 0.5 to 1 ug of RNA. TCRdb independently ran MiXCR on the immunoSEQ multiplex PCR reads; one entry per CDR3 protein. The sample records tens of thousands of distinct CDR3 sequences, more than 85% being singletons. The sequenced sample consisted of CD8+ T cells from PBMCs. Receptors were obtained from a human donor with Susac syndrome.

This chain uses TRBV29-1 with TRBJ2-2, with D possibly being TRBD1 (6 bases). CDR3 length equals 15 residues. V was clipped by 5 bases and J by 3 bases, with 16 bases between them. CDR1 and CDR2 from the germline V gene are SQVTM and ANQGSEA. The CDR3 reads CSVRSGARHTGELFF. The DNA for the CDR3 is TGCAGCGTTAGGTCAGGGGCGAGGCACACCGGGGAGCTGTTTTTT.

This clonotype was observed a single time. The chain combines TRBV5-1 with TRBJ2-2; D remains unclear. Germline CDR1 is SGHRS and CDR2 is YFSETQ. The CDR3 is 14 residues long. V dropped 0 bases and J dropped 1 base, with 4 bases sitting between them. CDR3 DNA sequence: TGCGCCAGCAGCTTGGTGATGAACACCGGGGAGCTGTTTTTT. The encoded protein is CASSLVMNTGELFF.

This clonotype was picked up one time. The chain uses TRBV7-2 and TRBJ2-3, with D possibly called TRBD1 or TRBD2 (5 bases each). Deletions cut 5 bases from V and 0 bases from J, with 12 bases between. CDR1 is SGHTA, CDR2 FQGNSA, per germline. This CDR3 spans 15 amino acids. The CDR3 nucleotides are TGTGCCAGCAGCCGAGGGACGGCTAGCACAGATACGCAGTATTTT. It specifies CASSRGTASTDTQYF.